These 27 T cell receptor beta chains came from one sample sequenced in a study of CD8 T cells in Susac syndrome. RNA in amounts of about 0.5 to 1 ug was reverse transcribed with random hexamers. TCRdb ran MiXCR on the immunoSEQ multiplex PCR reads and lists one entry per CDR3 protein. Among 160,000 or so distinct CDR3 sequences, about 93% were seen once, and the ten largest hold around 0.13%. Sequenced material: CD4+ T cells from PBMCs. Every receptor here comes from a human donor in good health.

This clonotype was seen only once. V usage is TRBV18 and J usage is TRBJ2-5; D not resolved. Trimming shortened V by 5 bases and J by 2 bases, and 9 bases separated the two germline ends. Germline V gene sequence: CDR1 KGHSH, CDR2 LQKENI. The CDR3 is 13 amino acids. The CDR3 nucleotides read TGTGCCAGCTCATATGCTCCACAAGAGACCCAGTACTTC. Its translation: CASSYAPQETQYF.

The CDR3 nucleotides read TGTGCCAGCAGCCGTGGGACAGGGGGCAGATTTTACGCGAACACCGGGGAGCTGTTTTTT. Protein product: CASSRGTGGRFYANTGELFF. The chain couples TRBV5-6 to TRBJ2-2; TRBD1 agrees at 12 bases. The CDR3 runs 20 residues. J gave up 0 bases and V 4 bases, and 13 bases lay outside the gene matches. The V gene's germline CDR1 is SGHDT and CDR2 YYEEEE.

Only a few counts were recorded for this clonotype. The V gene is TRBV5-4, the J gene TRBJ2-5; the match to TRBD1 covers 9 bases. Per germline, CDR1 SGHNT and CDR2 YYREEE (reference sequence). This CDR3 spans 13 amino acids. Trimming removed 3 bases from V and 5 bases from J; junction bases left unmatched: 2. The CDR3 region is CASSSQGAETQYF. CDR3 DNA sequence: TGTGCCAGCAGCTCACAGGGGGCTGAGACCCAGTACTTC.

The chain joins TRBV20-1 to TRBJ2-7; 8 bases match TRBD2. Germline V lookup: CDR1 DFQATT, CDR2 SNEGSKA (reference sequence). Germline trimming cut 3 bases from V and 7 bases from J; bases unmatched to any gene: 2. This CDR3 contains 11 residues. For the CDR3, the DNA is TGCAGTGCTAGCGGGGGGGGAGAGCAGTACTTC. It translates to CSASGGGEQYF.

This clonotype was picked up one time. This chain connects TRBV7-2 to TRBJ2-7; no clear D gene. CDR3 length: 13 amino acids. Trimming left V 3 bases short and J 4 bases short, with 10 bases between. Germline loops: CDR1 SGHTA, CDR2 FQGNSA. The CDR3 protein is CASSLGSVYEQYF. The CDR3, as DNA: TGTGCCAGCAGCTTGGGGTCCGTTTACGAGCAGTACTTC. Looking up the rest from reference TRBV7-2 and TRBJ2-7 gives the full variable domain: GAGVSQSPSNKVTEKGKDVELRCDPISGHTALYWYRQSLGQGLEFLIYFQGNSAPDKSGLPSDRFSAERTGGSVSTLTIQRTQQEDSAVYLCASSLGSVYEQYFGPGTRLTVT.

The chain links TRBV20-1 to TRBJ1-2; unclear D gene. V lost 3 bases and J lost 8, with 13 bases in between. Germline CDR1 and CDR2: DFQATT and SNEGSKA (reference sequence). The CDR3 is 12 amino acids. The CDR3 region is CSARSSLDGYTF. The CDR3 DNA is TGCAGTGCTAGGAGCTCACTGGACGGCTACACCTTC.

The gene calls are TRBV6-1 and TRBJ1-1; no clear D gene. Looked up from germline, CDR1 is MNHNS and CDR2 is SASEGT. The CDR3 is 13 residues long. Trimming removed 5 bases from V and 7 bases from J, with 14 bases in between. CDR3 DNA sequence: TGTGCCAGCAGTTTCTGGACGGCCGGTGAAGCTTTCTTT. Translating it yields CASSFWTAGEAFF.

This sequence joins TRBV5-1 and TRBJ2-7, with 9 nucleotides matching TRBD1. Germline V gives CDR1 SGHRS, CDR2 YFSETQ. The J segment lost 5 bases and the V segment lost 3 bases, leaving 9 bases of the junction unmatched. The CDR3 has 15 amino acids. For the CDR3, the DNA is TGCGCCAGCAGCTCATCCGGGACAGGGACCAACGAGCAGTACTTC. This sequence encodes CASSSSGTGTNEQYF.

CDR3 residues: CASSLVASGGSDTQYF. The CDR3 DNA reads as TGTGCCAGCAGCTTAGTGGCTAGCGGGGGCTCAGATACGCAGTATTTT. The rearrangement joins TRBV7-2 to TRBJ2-3; 10 bases fit TRBD2. V lost 1 base to trimming and J lost 4 bases; unmatched junction nucleotides: 5. The CDR3 is 16 residues long. Germline V gene lookup returns CDR1 SGHTA and CDR2 FQGNSA.

The CDR3, as DNA: TGTGCCAGCGGATTACAGGGGGATCAGCCCCAGCATTTT. This sequence encodes CASGLQGDQPQHF. The chain couples TRBV7-2 to TRBJ1-5; the match to TRBD1 covers 8 bases. From germline, CDR1 is SGHTA and CDR2 FQGNSA. This CDR3 has 13 amino acids. With V trimmed by 8 bases and J by 5 bases, 5 bases remained unmatched.

The V and J genes are TRBV19 and TRBJ2-7; TRBD2 might be the D (6 bases). The germline V gene has CDR1 LNHDA and CDR2 SQIVND (reference sequence). The CDR3 loop spans 16 amino acids. V dropped 6 bases and J dropped 3 bases, with 21 bases sitting between them. For the CDR3, the DNA is TGTGCCAGTAGCGCCCGCCGTGTGTCGGGGGTCTACGAGCAGTACTTC. Translation: CASSARRVSGVYEQYF.

CDR3 bases: TGTGCCAGCAGCGTCACTACAGGGGGCGCATCCGGGGCCAACGTCCTGACTTTC. It yields the protein CASSVTTGGASGANVLTF. This rearrangement joins TRBV9 to TRBJ2-6; TRBD1 matches 9 bases. V lost 2 bases and J lost 4; bases outside the gene matches: 10. The CDR3 contains 18 residues. Germline CDR1 is SGDLS and CDR2 is YYNGEE.

The table lists this clonotype with a count of one. The junction departs from germline at one end; a sequencing error may be responsible. This rearrangement joins TRBV12-5 to TRBJ2-3; D is undetermined. The CDR3 extends over 11 amino acids. Germline V gene lookup returns CDR1 LGHNT and CDR2 FRNRAP. CDR3 residues: CASGEADTQYF. CDR3 in DNA: TGCGCTAGTGGTGAGGCAGATACGCAGTATTTT.

This clonotype was seen only a few times. The chain couples TRBV7-2 to TRBJ2-5; D gene unclear. Germline V lookup: CDR1 SGHTA, CDR2 FQGNSA. The germline V and J ends were trimmed by 4 bases and 5 bases, with 8 bases remaining between them. This CDR3 is 12 amino acids long. The CDR3 loop is CASSSRAETQYF. The DNA of the CDR3 is TGTGCCAGCAGCTCTAGGGCGGAGACCCAGTACTTC.

The genes are TRBV2 and TRBJ1-5; no firm D call. The V end lost 6 bases, the J end lost 7 bases, and 13 bases lay between the germline ends. CDR3 length equals 13 residues. Germline loops: CDR1 SNHLY, CDR2 FYNNEI. Here the CDR3 reads CASRTFSWQPQHF. The CDR3 bases are TGTGCCAGCAGGACCTTCTCCTGGCAGCCCCAGCATTTT.

This chain joins TRBV6-1 and TRBJ2-3; 9 nucleotides match TRBD2. With V trimmed by 3 bases and J by 5 bases, 9 bases remained unmatched. CDR1 and CDR2 from the germline V gene are MNHNS and SASEGT. The CDR3 totals 16 residues. The CDR3 loop is CASSEGGGLAGDTQYF. CDR3 DNA sequence: TGTGCCAGCAGTGAGGGGGGGGGACTAGCCGGAGATACGCAGTATTTT.

This clonotype was detected once. V and J are TRBV28 and TRBJ2-7; no firm D call. Germline CDR1 reads MDHEN; CDR2 reads SYDVKM. This CDR3 comprises 12 residues. V gave up 5 bases and J gave up 3 bases, with 8 bases separating them. CDR3 nucleotides: TGTGCCAGCAGTCTCCAGGACTACGAGCAGTACTTC. Translation gives CASSLQDYEQYF.

This clonotype showed up just once. V is TRBV3-1 and J is TRBJ1-2; TRBD1 is a possible D gene (6 bases). CDR3 size: 13 residues. Trimming cost V 9 bases and J 2 bases, with 13 bases left between them. From germline, CDR1 is LGHDT and CDR2 YNNKEL (reference sequence). This CDR3 is CASGGQTNYGYTF. CDR3 nucleotide sequence: TGTGCCAGTGGGGGACAAACAAACTATGGCTACACCTTC.

The genes are TRBV9 and TRBJ2-2; 7 bases align to TRBD1. Germline CDR1 SGDLS, CDR2 YYNGEE. After removal of 4 bases from V and 7 bases from J, the junction contained 7 bases not matched to a gene. The CDR3 length is 14 residues. The CDR3 DNA is TGTGCCAGCAGCTTTACAGGGGTAGGCGGGGAGCTGTTTTTT. Translating gives CASSFTGVGGELFF.

CDR3 region: CASSRQGYDQPQHF. For the CDR3, the DNA is TGTGCCAGCAGTCGACAGGGGTATGACCAGCCCCAGCATTTT. V and J are TRBV3-1 and TRBJ1-5, with TRBD1 identical over 8 bases. The germline CDR1 and CDR2 sequences are LGHDT and YNNKEL (reference sequence). This CDR3 has 14 residues. V gave up 6 bases and J gave up 7 bases; unmatched junction bases: 8.

This clonotype appeared a few times. The chain uses TRBV29-1 and TRBJ2-7; D might be TRBD1 (6 bases). This CDR3 is built from 13 residues. Germline V gives CDR1 SQVTM, CDR2 ANQGSEA. With 7 bases removed from V and 5 bases from J, the gap between germline ends came to 18 bases. The CDR3: CSARTGRHDEQYF. In nucleotides, the CDR3 is TGCAGCGCCCGAACAGGGCGACACGACGAGCAGTACTTC.

This clonotype was seen just once. This chain links TRBV4-2 with TRBJ1-5, with no clear D. The CDR3 runs 14 residues. Trimming left V 2 bases short and J 6 bases short, with 11 bases between. Per germline, CDR1 LGHNA and CDR2 YNFKEQ. In nucleotides, the CDR3 is TGTGCCAGCAGCCAATTAACAGCTGCTCAGCCCCAGCATTTT. Protein sequence: CASSQLTAAQPQHF.

The V and J genes are TRBV7-9 and TRBJ2-5; D remains ambiguous. This CDR3 region has 14 residues. Trimming took 1 base from V and 3 from J, leaving 9 bases between them. The V gene's germline CDR1 is SEHNR and CDR2 FQNEAQ (reference sequence). CDR3 amino acids: CASSLVLTEETQYF. The CDR3 DNA reads as TGTGCCAGCAGCTTAGTTTTGACGGAAGAGACCCAGTACTTC.

The rearrangement joins TRBV7-2 to TRBJ1-3; D is ambiguous. Germline V gene lookup returns CDR1 SGHTA and CDR2 FQGNSA. Deletions cut 5 bases from V and 4 bases from J, with 18 bases between. The CDR3 length is 16 residues. The CDR3 protein is CASSPAALSLGNTIYF. The CDR3 region has the DNA TGTGCCAGCAGCCCAGCGGCCCTAAGCCTGGGAAACACCATATATTTT.

The chain has TRBV18 and TRBJ2-7; TRBD1 matches 8 bases. The germline V gene encodes CDR1 KGHSH and CDR2 LQKENI. The CDR3 totals 14 residues. V dropped 3 bases and J dropped 5; count of bases not matched to a gene: 6. The CDR3 coding sequence is TGTGCCAGCTCACCCGACAGGGGTAAGCACGAGCAGTACTTC. Translating it yields CASSPDRGKHEQYF.

This chain uses TRBV3-1 with TRBJ1-2; D is undetermined. V lost 4 bases to trimming and J lost 2 bases, with 11 bases between them. This CDR3 is 14 amino acids long. Germline CDR1 reads LGHDT; CDR2 reads YNNKEL (reference sequence). The CDR3 loop is CASSPDEENYGYTF. As DNA, the CDR3 is TGTGCCAGCAGCCCAGACGAGGAGAACTATGGCTACACCTTC.

The chain carries TRBV7-3 and TRBJ2-1; 7 bases align to TRBD1. CDR1 is SGHTA, CDR2 FQGTGA, per germline. This CDR3 comprises 12 residues. J was trimmed by 12 bases and V by 3 bases; bases with no gene match: 5. CDR3 sequence: CASSLGQSRQFF. The CDR3 DNA reads as TGTGCCAGCAGCTTGGGACAGAGTCGGCAGTTCTTC.